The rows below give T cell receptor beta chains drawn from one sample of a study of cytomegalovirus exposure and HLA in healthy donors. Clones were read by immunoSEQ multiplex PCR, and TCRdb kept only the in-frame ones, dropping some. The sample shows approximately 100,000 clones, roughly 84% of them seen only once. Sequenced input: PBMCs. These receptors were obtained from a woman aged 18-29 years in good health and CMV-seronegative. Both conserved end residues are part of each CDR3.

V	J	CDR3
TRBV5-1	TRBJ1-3	CASSSGVGGNTIYF
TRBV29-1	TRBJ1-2	CSVDLTDYYGYTF
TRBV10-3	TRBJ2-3	CAIGLAGKTDTQYF
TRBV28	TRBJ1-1	CQAGRGRAFF
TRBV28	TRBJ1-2	CASSLGGDNYGYTF
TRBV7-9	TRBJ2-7	CASSSSLRQGVDYEQYF
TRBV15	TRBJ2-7	CATSRGGLAGEYEQYF
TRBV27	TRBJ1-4	CASTSTGDNGKLFF
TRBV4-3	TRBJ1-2	CASSQDRGHNYGYTF
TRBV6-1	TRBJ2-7	CASSERDYEQYF
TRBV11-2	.	CASSRPQRSSYEQYF
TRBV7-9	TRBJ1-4	CASSKGETEKKLFF
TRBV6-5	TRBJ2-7	CASSYSGGHSYEQYF
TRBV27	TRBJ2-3	CASSLAGGKSTDTQYF